This T cell receptor (beta chain) came from a study of control samples from healthy donors and cancer patients. This clone showed up just once. The repertoire was sequenced with immunoSEQ multiplex PCR; TCRdb's copy has only in-frame clones and lacks some. The sample gives about 120,000 clones, about 92% of which show up once; around 0.6% is in the top ten. Trimming at V came to 3 bases and at J to 2 bases, leaving 4 bases not matched to a gene. The CDR3 sequence is 14 residues long. CDR1 and CDR2 (germline): KGHSH, LQKENI. The genes are TRBV18 and TRBJ2-7; 7 nucleotides match TRBD2. The sequence came from a man older than 75 with head and neck cancer. The specimen was PBMCs. In DNA form, the CDR3 reads TGTGCCAGCTCACCGCCGGGACTAACCTACGAGCAGTACTTC. This gives the protein CASSPPGLTYEQYF.